This T cell receptor beta chain derives from a study of OX40 agonist ivuxolimab in advanced cancers. This clone is labeled medium-sized (0.01 to 0.1%). A junction boundary mismatches the germline segment, possibly from a read error. Data came from immunoSEQ multiplex PCR; TCRdb stores just in-frame clones and leaves some out. The sample has fewer than 50,000 clones; approximately 75% are singletons. CDR3 length: 10 amino acids. CDR1 SGHKS and CDR2 YYEKEE come from the germline V gene (reference sequence). This TCR was sampled from an adult with an advanced solid tumor such as melanoma, head and neck, liver or kidney cancer. Sequencing used CD4+ or CD8+ T cells sorted from blood, obtained in a trial of the OX40 agonist ivuxolimab. The chain is built from TRBV5-5 and TRBJ2-7, with a tentative D call TRBD1 (5 bases). The DNA for the CDR3 is TGTGCCAGCAGCTTGGGAGAGACAGCTTTC. This sequence encodes CASSLGETAF.